This entry features one T cell receptor beta chain sequence. Its antigen is unknown. No base quality information exists; no much larger clone differs at one position. The data belong to a study of T cell clones after liver transplantation (dated by TCRdb to about 2019). Regarding the study in general: The samples were obtained from ITN030ST, a randomized trial that attempted immunosuppression withdrawal within 2 years after liver transplantation. Of the 8 liver transplant recipients making up the studied cohort, 3 were classified as tolerant and 5 as non-tolerant. Third party-reactive TCRbeta sequences from pre-transplant MLRs were also identified as an antigen-independent comparator for donor-reactive sequences. Tolerance meant complete immunosuppression withdrawal for at least one year without liver enzymes rising beyond twice the upper limit of normal. Blood samples were collected pre-transplant, pre-randomization before withdrawal, and post-randomization after either full withdrawal or failed withdrawal. Donor-reactive T cell clones were identified using TCRbeta sequencing after a pre-transplant mixed lymphocyte reaction and were then followed in post-transplant blood. Of the eight recipients, a few were HCV-positive, while the remaining recipients had been transplanted for non-autoimmune, non-viral indications. Until randomization at 12-24 months post-transplant, subjects were given standard immunosuppression, with no induction therapy.

CDR1 and CDR2 are drawn from the germline V gene: SQVTM, ANQGSEA. Its CDR3 holds 14 amino acids, cysteine through phenylalanine. Solely the CDR3 DNA is kept, with 42 bases framed from the first base. Trimming takes 6 bases off V and 1 base off J; junction bases not matched to a gene: 6. The investigation overall reported the following: The decline in donor-reactive sequences exceeded the decline in third party-reactive sequences, suggesting partial antigen-specific deletion that was unrelated to withdrawal success. In 5 of 8 subjects, circulating donor-reactive CD4 TCRbeta sequences decreased significantly after transplant, regardless of tolerance or HCV status. Because allograft tissue specimens were not available, migration of donor-reactive T cells into the graft, rather than deletion, may have occurred. When repertoire turnover was taken into account, detection of donor-reactive sequences was significantly reduced in 7 of 8 subjects for CD4 and in 8 of 8 subjects for CD8. The conclusions were considered preliminary, being limited by small, heterogeneous patient numbers and non-standardized post-transplant time points. In two subjects, low numbers of available donor cells limited the measurable donor-reactive repertoire.

Unstimulated PBMCs, after thawing, were stained for CD3, CD4 and CD8 and then FACS-sorted into CD3+CD4+ and CD3+CD8+ populations. Randomization to immunosuppression withdrawal applied to every one of the 8 studied subjects. The Qiagen DNeasy Blood and Tissue Kit was used for genomic DNA isolation. Frozen genomic DNA underwent high-throughput TCRbeta CDR3 sequencing by immunoSEQ, including PCR amplification, mapping, bias correction and internal controls. The paper's data handling went like this. Productive rearrangements were kept, and unique TCRbeta sequences were defined by CDR3 nucleotide sequence plus V and J gene. For classification of a sequence as donor-reactive, at least 5-fold expansion in CFSE-low cells relative to unstimulated pre-transplant cells and a frequency of at least 0.01% were required. To ensure at least 90% detection power, minimum frequency thresholds were set for each subject based on that subject's lowest-template unstimulated sample. Jensen-Shannon divergence between the top 1000 TCRbeta sequences post-transplant and pre-transplant was used to measure repertoire turnover. Changes in detection of donor-reactive sequences were tested with two-sided Fisher's exact tests. TCRdb mirrors the immuneACCESS table, restricted to in-frame sequences. Some clones are absent from its copies; in checked studies, under half trace to an unresolved V gene, and the reason for the others is unknown. Clonal size and the V and J genes are those of that table, whereas D and trimming came from the DNA. Counted in this sample were around 30,000 clones; about 93% of them appeared once. 26% of the sample is taken by the ten largest.

This TCR derives from a human patient who received a liver transplant. After a transplant, some of the T cells may come from the graft donor. Here the chain combines TRBV29-1 and TRBJ2-3, and TRBD2 matches 8 of the central bases. The material sequenced was CD8+ T cells from blood, taken 12 months after liver transplant. Here is the DNA: TGCAGCGTAGGACTAGCCAGGGGCACAGATACGCAGTATTTT. Its translation reads: CSVGLARGTDTQYF.